This is a list of T cell receptor beta chains from one sample in a study of T cells after posttransplantation cyclophosphamide. This table comes from immunoSEQ multiplex PCR, and its TCRdb copy is limited to in-frame clones, with some not included. Altogether 40,000 to 60,000 clones were found in the sample, and no singletons occur. The sequenced sample was PBMCs. The receptors here all came from a man aged 40-49 years in good health, CMV-negative, and a related stem cell transplant donor. CDR3s include the opening cysteine and the closing phenylalanine or tryptophan. D genes are given only for firm matches. Clone size is given as how often the clone was seen (once, few, many) or a class if it is expanded.

cdr3_length	d_call	clone_size	j_call	v_call	cdr3_nt	cdr3_aa
16	TRBD2	many	TRBJ2-7	TRBV5-1	TGCGCCAGCAGCTTGGCCAGCGGGAGGCCCCCTAACGAGCAGTACTTC	CASSLASGRPPNEQYF
18	.	many	TRBJ2-7	TRBV4-1	TGCGCCAGCAGCCATTCCCGTGGGGGCGTTCAAAATTTCTACGAGCAGTACTTC	CASSHSRGGVQNFYEQYF
14	.	many	TRBJ2-7	TRBV29-1	TGCAGCGTTGAGGAGGGTGGGAGCTCCTACGAGCAGTACTTC	CSVEEGGSSYEQYF
12	.	many	TRBJ2-1	TRBV30	TGTGCCTGGAATCAACTCCTCAATGAGCAGTTCTTC	CAWNQLLNEQFF
15	.	many	TRBJ2-5	TRBV14	TGTGCCAGCAGCCCCACACCCGGAGGCCGGGAGACCCAGTACTTC	CASSPTPGGRETQYF
14	TRBD2	many	TRBJ2-7	TRBV27	TGTGCCAGCAGTCTGCGGGGGGAGGGGTACGAGCAGTACTTC	CASSLRGEGYEQYF
14	.	many	TRBJ1-2	TRBV7-9	TGTGCCAGCCGAGAGGGGGTGGGATCCTATGGCTACACCTTC	CASREGVGSYGYTF
15	.	many	TRBJ2-3	TRBV4-1	TGCGCCAGCAGGGAGGGGGGGTCAAGGACAGATACGCAGTATTTT	CASREGGSRTDTQYF
17	.	few	TRBJ1-6	TRBV6-4	TGTGCCAGCAGTGAATTCTGGACGGGGGAAGGGGATTCACCCCTCCACTTT	CASSEFWTGEGDSPLHF
17	TRBD1	many	TRBJ1-2	TRBV4-1	TGCGCCAGCAGCCAAGAGTACTGGGGACAGAGAAACTATGGCTACACCTTC	CASSQEYWGQRNYGYTF
16	TRBD2	many	TRBJ2-1	TRBV2	TGTGCCAGCAGTAAGCGGGAGGGCCCCCCCCAAAATGAGCAGTTCTTC	CASSKREGPPQNEQFF